The 22 T cell receptor beta chains below were found in one sample sequenced in a study of T cell repertoires in cytomegalovirus infection. TCRdb itself ran the reads through MiXCR, one entry per CDR3 protein. Among fewer than 350,000 distinct CDR3 sequences listed, 15% to 20% were seen once. Sequencing used PBMCs. Receptors originate from a human donor in good health (CMV status not recorded). Some clones in this sample may be carry-over from other donors' samples.

The chain links TRBV7-9 to TRBJ1-4; 7 bases line up with TRBD1. V lost 6 bases, J lost 12 bases, and 10 bases stayed unmatched. The CDR3 has 13 residues. Germline V gene sequence: CDR1 SEHNR, CDR2 FQNEAQ (reference sequence). The CDR3 loop is CASRGDRAQELFF. CDR3 DNA sequence: TGTGCCAGCAGGGGAGACAGGGCGCAAGAACTGTTTTTT.

The V call is TRBV7-3, the J call TRBJ1-3; possibly TRBD1 for D (6 bases). Trimming cost V 3 bases and J 4 bases, with 13 bases left between them. The CDR3 has 15 amino acids. Germline V gives CDR1 SGHTA, CDR2 FQGTGA. The CDR3 loop reads CASSLGHGQGNTIYF. Here the CDR3 DNA reads TGTGCCAGCAGCTTGGGACACGGGCAAGGAAACACCATATATTTT.

This clonotype was seen a handful of times. This sequence joins TRBV2 and TRBJ1-1; a possible D gene is TRBD1 (5 bases). This CDR3 is built from 14 residues. V was pared by 8 bases and J by 3 bases, with 16 bases between. Germline V gives CDR1 SNHLY, CDR2 FYNNEI. DNA of the CDR3: TGTGCCAGCCTTATGGTTAGGGGATACACTGAAGCTTTCTTT. The encoded protein is CASLMVRGYTEAFF.

There are many counts of this clonotype. The chain combines TRBV6-2 or TRBV6-3 with TRBJ2-1; 11 bases align to TRBD2. CDR3 length equals 16 residues. With 2 bases clipped from V and 9 bases from J, the junction kept 9 bases outside the gene matches. Germline V lookup: CDR1 MNHEY, CDR2 SVGEGT. The CDR3 sequence is CASSYRGTSGPGEQFF. As DNA, the CDR3 is TGTGCCAGCAGTTACCGCGGGACTAGCGGCCCCGGTGAGCAGTTCTTC.

Ten or more counts support this clonotype. This chain joins TRBV7-3 and TRBJ2-1; 14 bases are shared with TRBD2. Per the germline V gene, CDR1 is SGHTA and CDR2 is FQGTGA. V shed 5 bases, J shed 7 bases, and the junction held 4 bases outside the gene matches. The CDR3 runs 15 residues. The chain's CDR3 is CASSLTSGGANEQFF. The CDR3 region has the DNA TGTGCCAGCAGCCTGACTAGCGGGGGGGCAAATGAGCAGTTCTTC.

V and J are TRBV7-3 and TRBJ1-1, with no clear D. The V end was cut by 8 bases, the J end by 1 base, with 11 bases between. CDR1 is SGHTA and CDR2 is FQGTGA in the germline V gene. The CDR3 covers 13 residues. The CDR3 region is CASGRAKNTEAFF. In nucleotides, the CDR3 is TGTGCCAGCGGACGGGCGAAGAACACTGAAGCTTTCTTT.

This clonotype has only a few counts. The CDR3 DNA reads TGTGCCAGCAGCCAAGTCGACTTTGCTACCGGGGAGCTGTTTTTT. Its translation: CASSQVDFATGELFF. The chain has TRBV4-2 and TRBJ2-2; D uncertain. This CDR3 is built from 15 residues. Trimming took off 1 base at V and 5 bases at J, with 11 bases between the two ends. CDR1 and CDR2 from the germline V gene are LGHNA and YNFKEQ.

The chain employs TRBV4-2 and TRBJ1-2, with D perhaps TRBD1 (6 bases). The V end lost 3 bases, the J end lost 0 bases, and 14 bases lay between the germline ends. CDR1 is LGHNA and CDR2 is YNFKEQ in the germline V gene. The length of the CDR3 is 16 residues. CDR3 sequence reads: CASSHPLGQTNYGYTF. In nucleotides, the CDR3 is TGTGCCAGCAGCCATCCCCTCGGACAGACTAACTATGGCTACACCTTC.

This clonotype appeared a few times. This chain connects TRBV2 to TRBJ1-2; D gene unclear. The V end was cut by 0 bases, the J end by 7 bases, with 15 bases between. The CDR3 is made up of 15 amino acids. CDR1 is SNHLY and CDR2 is FYNNEI in the germline V gene. This CDR3 reads CASSEAWVERAGYTF. CDR3 sequence (DNA): TGTGCCAGCAGTGAAGCTTGGGTTGAGAGGGCTGGCTACACCTTC.

This clonotype has ten or more counts. The chain combines TRBV6-5 with TRBJ2-1; no definite D call. The germline gives CDR1 MNHEY, CDR2 SVGAGI. The CDR3 spans 13 residues. V was cut by 0 bases and J by 4 bases, with 4 bases left in between. CDR3 sequence reads: CASSYSRYNEQFF. The CDR3 DNA is TGTGCCAGCAGTTACTCCAGGTACAATGAGCAGTTCTTC.

The chain combines TRBV28 with TRBJ2-7; TRBD1 matches 7 bases. With V trimmed by 2 bases and J by 1 base, 5 bases remained unmatched. Germline V gene data show CDR1 as MDHEN and CDR2 as SYDVKM. The length of the CDR3 is 15 residues. Here the CDR3 reads CASSLAQTGSYEQYF. The CDR3 nucleotides read TGTGCCAGCAGTTTAGCACAGACAGGGTCCTACGAGCAGTACTTC.

This clonotype was recorded at least ten times. DNA of the CDR3: TGTGCCAGCAGGGAGAGTAACAGGGGCGGACAGCCCCAGCATTTT. Translating gives CASRESNRGGQPQHF. This sequence joins TRBV12-3 or TRBV12-4 and TRBJ1-5; 7 bases are a match to TRBD1. Trimming cost V 6 bases and J 7 bases; bases outside gene matches: 12. The CDR3 covers 15 residues.

The J gene is TRBJ2-7, the V gene TRBV10-3; either TRBD1 or TRBD2 may supply D (5 bases each). CDR3 length: 14 residues. V was trimmed by 0 bases and J by 6 bases, leaving 12 bases between them. Per the germline V gene, CDR1 is ENHRY and CDR2 is SYGVKD. Here the CDR3 reads CAISESGPRGEQYF. DNA for the CDR3: TGTGCCATCAGTGAGTCGGGACCTCGGGGCGAGCAGTACTTC.

The table lists this clonotype with a few counts. The chain uses TRBV20-1 and TRBJ1-5, with D perhaps TRBD1 (6 bases). The CDR3 contains 15 residues. Germline V gene lookup returns CDR1 DFQATT and CDR2 SNEGSKA (reference sequence). Trimming stripped 3 bases from V and 0 bases from J, with 12 bases between. CDR3 nucleotides: TGCAGTGCTAGGACAGGCATCTATAGCAATCAGCCCCAGCATTTT. Encoded protein: CSARTGIYSNQPQHF.

There are many counts of this clonotype. The gene calls are TRBV4-1 and TRBJ2-7; weak D call: TRBD1 (5 bases). The V end was cut by 3 bases, the J end by 2 bases, with 11 bases between. CDR1 MGHRA and CDR2 YSYEKL come from the germline V gene. This CDR3 spans 14 amino acids. The CDR3 region is CASSHVTETYEQYF. The DNA of the CDR3 is TGCGCCAGCAGCCACGTGACAGAAACCTACGAGCAGTACTTC.

The genes are TRBV20-1 and TRBJ1-3; D is ambiguous. The length of the CDR3 is 13 residues. Germline assignment: CDR1 DFQATT and CDR2 SNEGSKA (reference sequence). V was trimmed by 6 bases and J by 4 bases, leaving 13 bases between them. CDR3 region: CSASRLDGNTIYF. In nucleotides, the CDR3 is TGCAGTGCCTCCAGGCTCGACGGAAACACCATATATTTT.

The CDR3 protein is CASSLGTGDLNYGYTF. CDR3 in DNA: TGTGCCAGCAGTTTAGGTACAGGGGACCTTAACTATGGCTACACCTTC. The chain joins TRBV12-3 or TRBV12-4 to TRBJ1-2; the match to TRBD1 covers 7 bases. With V trimmed by 1 base and J by 1 base, 6 bases remained unmatched. CDR3 size: 16 residues.

The chain's CDR3 is CAISESGQLNEKLFF. DNA of the CDR3: TGTGCCATCAGTGAGTCGGGACAGCTTAATGAAAAACTGTTTTTT. The chain joins TRBV10-3 to TRBJ1-4, with 7 bases identical to TRBD1. V shed 0 bases and J 4 bases; nucleotides not matched to a gene: 2. In germline, CDR1 is ENHRY, CDR2 SYGVKD. This CDR3 has 15 amino acids.

This clonotype occurred a few times. The J gene is TRBJ1-5, the V gene TRBV19; a weak D match, TRBD1 (6 bases). The CDR3 covers 14 residues. The V end lost 1 base, the J end lost 6 bases, and 10 bases lay between the germline ends. The germline V gene encodes CDR1 LNHDA and CDR2 SQIVND (reference sequence). The CDR3 DNA sequence: TGTGCCAGTAGTATAGTGGGGGCGGGTCAGCCCCAGCATTTT. Translated: CASSIVGAGQPQHF.

This sequence joins TRBV12-3 or TRBV12-4 and TRBJ1-2; maybe TRBD1 (5 bases). CDR3 length: 13 amino acids. V was trimmed by 4 bases and J by 3 bases, leaving 9 bases between them. CDR3 coding DNA: TGTGCCAGCAGTTCGGGGGAGTACTATGGCTACACCTTC. Translation: CASSSGEYYGYTF.

There are many counts of this clonotype. The V and J genes are TRBV28 and TRBJ2-1; 10 positions agree with TRBD1. Trimming cost V 5 bases and J 8 bases; bases outside gene matches: 6. CDR1 is MDHEN, CDR2 SYDVKM, per germline. The CDR3 contains 14 residues. CDR3 loop: CASSPGGQGHEQFF. CDR3 sequence (DNA): TGTGCCAGCAGTCCCGGGGGACAGGGGCATGAGCAGTTCTTC.

This clonotype was detected a few times. The chain combines TRBV4-3 with TRBJ2-4; 7 nucleotides align to TRBD2. V was clipped by 4 bases and J by 7 bases; unmatched bases: 16. The CDR3 length is 17 residues. Germline V lookup: CDR1 LGHNA, CDR2 YSLEER. The CDR3 protein is CASSPSWAGRGGNIQYF. The CDR3 region has the DNA TGCGCCAGCAGCCCCAGTTGGGCAGGGAGGGGAGGGAACATTCAGTACTTC.